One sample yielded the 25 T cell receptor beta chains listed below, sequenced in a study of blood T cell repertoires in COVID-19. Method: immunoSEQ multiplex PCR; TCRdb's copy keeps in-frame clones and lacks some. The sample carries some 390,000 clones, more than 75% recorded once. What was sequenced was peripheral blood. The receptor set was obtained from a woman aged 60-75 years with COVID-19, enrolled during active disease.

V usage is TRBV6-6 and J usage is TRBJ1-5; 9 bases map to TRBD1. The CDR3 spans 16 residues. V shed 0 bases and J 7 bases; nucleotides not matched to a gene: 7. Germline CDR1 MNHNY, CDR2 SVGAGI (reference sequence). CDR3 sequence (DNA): TGTGCCAGCAGTTACTCGGGACAGGGATTAGGGCAGCCCCAGCATTTT. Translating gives CASSYSGQGLGQPQHF.

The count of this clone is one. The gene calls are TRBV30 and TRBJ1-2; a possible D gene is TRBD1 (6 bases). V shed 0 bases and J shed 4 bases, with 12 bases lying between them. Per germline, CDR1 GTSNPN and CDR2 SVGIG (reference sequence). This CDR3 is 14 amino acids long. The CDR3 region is CAWSVQGPAYGYTF. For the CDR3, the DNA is TGTGCCTGGAGTGTACAGGGACCGGCCTATGGCTACACCTTC.

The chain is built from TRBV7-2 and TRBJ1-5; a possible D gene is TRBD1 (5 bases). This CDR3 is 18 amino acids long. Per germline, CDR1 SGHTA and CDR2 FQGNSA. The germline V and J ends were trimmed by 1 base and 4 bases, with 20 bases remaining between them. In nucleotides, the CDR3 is TGTGCCAGCAGCTTAGAAGGTTGGGCGCAGGGTAGAAATCAGCCCCAGCATTTT. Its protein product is CASSLEGWAQGRNQPQHF.

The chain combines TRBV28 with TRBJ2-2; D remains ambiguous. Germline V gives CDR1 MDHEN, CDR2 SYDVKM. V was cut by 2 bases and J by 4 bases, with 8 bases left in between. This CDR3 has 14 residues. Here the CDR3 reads CASSLPGPTGELFF. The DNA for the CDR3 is TGTGCCAGCAGTTTACCGGGTCCCACCGGGGAGCTGTTTTTT.

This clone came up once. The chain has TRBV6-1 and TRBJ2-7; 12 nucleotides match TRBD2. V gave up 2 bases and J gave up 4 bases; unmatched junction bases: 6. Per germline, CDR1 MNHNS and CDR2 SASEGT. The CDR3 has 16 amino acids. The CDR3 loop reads CASSERTSGGIYEQYF. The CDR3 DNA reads TGTGCCAGCAGTGAAAGAACTAGCGGGGGGATTTACGAGCAGTACTTC.

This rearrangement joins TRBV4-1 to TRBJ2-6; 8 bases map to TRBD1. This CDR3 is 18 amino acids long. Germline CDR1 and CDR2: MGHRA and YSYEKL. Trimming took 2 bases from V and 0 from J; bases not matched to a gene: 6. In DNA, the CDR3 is TGCGCCAGCAGCCAACCGGGACAGGTTTCCTCTGGGGCCAACGTCCTGACTTTC. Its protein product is CASSQPGQVSSGANVLTF.

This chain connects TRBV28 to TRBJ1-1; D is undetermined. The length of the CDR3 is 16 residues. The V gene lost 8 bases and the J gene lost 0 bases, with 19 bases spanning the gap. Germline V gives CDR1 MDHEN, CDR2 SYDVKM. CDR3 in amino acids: CASPDSGGNLNTEAFF. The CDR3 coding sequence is TGTGCCAGCCCCGATTCGGGAGGAAACTTGAACACTGAAGCTTTCTTT.

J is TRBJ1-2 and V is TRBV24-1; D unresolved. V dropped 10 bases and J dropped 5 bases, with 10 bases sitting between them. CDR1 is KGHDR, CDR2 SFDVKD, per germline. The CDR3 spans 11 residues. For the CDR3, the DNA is TGTGCCACTCAAGCTTCGTATGGCTACACCTTC. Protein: CATQASYGYTF.

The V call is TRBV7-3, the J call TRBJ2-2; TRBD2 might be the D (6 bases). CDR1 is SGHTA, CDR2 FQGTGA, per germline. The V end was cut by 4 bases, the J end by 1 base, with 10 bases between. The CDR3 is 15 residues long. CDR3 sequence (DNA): TGTGCCAGCAGCTCGGGACTCGTGAACACCGGGGAGCTGTTTTTT. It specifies CASSSGLVNTGELFF.

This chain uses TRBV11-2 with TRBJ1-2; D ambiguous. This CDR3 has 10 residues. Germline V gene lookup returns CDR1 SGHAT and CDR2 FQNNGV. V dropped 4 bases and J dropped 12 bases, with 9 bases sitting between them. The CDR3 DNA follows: TGTGCCAGCAGCTCCCTCCCTCACACCTTC. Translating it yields CASSSLPHTF.

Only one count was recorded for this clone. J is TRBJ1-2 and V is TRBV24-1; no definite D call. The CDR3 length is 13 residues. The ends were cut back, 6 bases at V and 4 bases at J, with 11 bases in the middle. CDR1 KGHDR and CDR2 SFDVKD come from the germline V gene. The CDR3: CATSIGSGYGYTF. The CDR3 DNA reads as TGTGCCACCAGTATCGGGAGCGGCTATGGCTACACCTTC.

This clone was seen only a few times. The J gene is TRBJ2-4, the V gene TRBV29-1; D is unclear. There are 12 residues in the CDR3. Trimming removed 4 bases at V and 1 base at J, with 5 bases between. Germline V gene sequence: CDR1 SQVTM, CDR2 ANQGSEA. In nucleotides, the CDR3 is TGCAGCGTTGTCTTGGCCAAAAACATTCAGTACTTC. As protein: CSVVLAKNIQYF.

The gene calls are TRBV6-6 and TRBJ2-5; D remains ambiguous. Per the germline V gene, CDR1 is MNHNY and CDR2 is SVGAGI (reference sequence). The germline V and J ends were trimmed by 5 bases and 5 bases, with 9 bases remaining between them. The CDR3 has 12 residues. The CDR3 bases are TGTGCCAGCAGTAGCCTGTGGGAGACCCAGTACTTC. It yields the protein CASSSLWETQYF.

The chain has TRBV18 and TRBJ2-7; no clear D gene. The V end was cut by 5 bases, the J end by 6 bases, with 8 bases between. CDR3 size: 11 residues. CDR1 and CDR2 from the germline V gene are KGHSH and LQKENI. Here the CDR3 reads CASSSLSEQYF. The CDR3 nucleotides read TGTGCCAGCTCATCCCTCTCCGAGCAGTACTTC.

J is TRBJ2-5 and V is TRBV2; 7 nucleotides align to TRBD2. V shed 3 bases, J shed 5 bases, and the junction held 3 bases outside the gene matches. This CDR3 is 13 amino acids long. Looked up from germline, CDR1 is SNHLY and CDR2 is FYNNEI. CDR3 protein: CASSDGGRETQYF. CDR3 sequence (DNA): TGTGCCAGCAGTGACGGGGGGAGGGAGACCCAGTACTTC. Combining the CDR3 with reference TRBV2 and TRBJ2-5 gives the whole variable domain EPEVTQTPSHQVTQMGQEVILRCVPISNHLYFYWYRQILGQKVEFLVSFYNNEISEKSEIFDDQFSVERPDGSNFTLKIRSTKLEDSAMYFCASSDGGRETQYFGPGTRLLVL.

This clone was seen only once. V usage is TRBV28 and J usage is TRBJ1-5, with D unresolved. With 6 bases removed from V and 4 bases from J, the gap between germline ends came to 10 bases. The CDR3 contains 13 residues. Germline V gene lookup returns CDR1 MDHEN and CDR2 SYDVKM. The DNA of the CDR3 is TGTGCCAGCAGCCGGGTCCGGAATCAGCCCCAGCATTTT. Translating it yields CASSRVRNQPQHF.

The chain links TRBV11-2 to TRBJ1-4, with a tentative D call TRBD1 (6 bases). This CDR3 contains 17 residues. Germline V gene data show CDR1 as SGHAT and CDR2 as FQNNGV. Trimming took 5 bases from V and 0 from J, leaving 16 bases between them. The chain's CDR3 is CASSPRGQFTTNEKLFF. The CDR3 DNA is TGTGCCAGCAGCCCCCGAGGACAGTTTACAACTAATGAAAAACTGTTTTTT.

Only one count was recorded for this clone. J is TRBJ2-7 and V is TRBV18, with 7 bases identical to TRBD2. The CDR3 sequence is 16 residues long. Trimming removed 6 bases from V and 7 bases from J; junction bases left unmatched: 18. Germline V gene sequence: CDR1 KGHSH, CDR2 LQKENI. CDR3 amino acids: CASSQILGTILEEQYF. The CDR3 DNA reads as TGTGCCAGCTCCCAGATATTGGGGACTATCCTAGAGGAGCAGTACTTC.

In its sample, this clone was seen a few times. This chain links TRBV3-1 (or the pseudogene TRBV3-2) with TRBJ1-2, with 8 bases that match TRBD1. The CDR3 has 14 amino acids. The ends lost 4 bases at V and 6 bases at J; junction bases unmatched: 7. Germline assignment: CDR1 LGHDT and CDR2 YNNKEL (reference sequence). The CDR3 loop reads CASSLEAGQDGYTF. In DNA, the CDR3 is TGTGCCAGCAGCCTAGAAGCGGGACAGGATGGCTACACCTTC.

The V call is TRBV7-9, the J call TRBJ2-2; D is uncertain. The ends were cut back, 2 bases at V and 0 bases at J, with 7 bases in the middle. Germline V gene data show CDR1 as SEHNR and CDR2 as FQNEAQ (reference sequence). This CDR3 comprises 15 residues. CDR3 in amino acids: CASSLLGANTGELFF. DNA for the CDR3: TGTGCCAGCAGCTTACTCGGAGCGAACACCGGGGAGCTGTTTTTT.

CDR3 residues: CAISESWGLGAFF. The CDR3 bases are TGTGCCATCAGTGAGTCATGGGGCCTAGGAGCTTTCTTT. The genes are TRBV10-3 and TRBJ1-1; weak D call: TRBD1 (5 bases). The CDR3 has 13 amino acids. Trimming took off 0 bases at V and 10 bases at J, with 12 bases between the two ends. Germline CDR1 is ENHRY and CDR2 is SYGVKD.

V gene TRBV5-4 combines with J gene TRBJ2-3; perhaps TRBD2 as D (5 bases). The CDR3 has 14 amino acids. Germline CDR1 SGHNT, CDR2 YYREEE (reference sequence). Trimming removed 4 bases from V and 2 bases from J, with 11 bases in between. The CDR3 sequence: CASSHPGITDTQYF. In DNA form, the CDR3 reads TGTGCCAGCAGCCACCCCGGGATCACAGATACGCAGTATTTT. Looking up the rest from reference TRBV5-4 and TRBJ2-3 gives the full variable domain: ETGVTQSPTHLIKTRGQQVTLRCSSQSGHNTVSWYQQALGQGPQFIFQYYREEENGRGNFPPRFSGLQFPNYSSELNVNALELDDSALYLCASSHPGITDTQYFGPGTRLTVL.

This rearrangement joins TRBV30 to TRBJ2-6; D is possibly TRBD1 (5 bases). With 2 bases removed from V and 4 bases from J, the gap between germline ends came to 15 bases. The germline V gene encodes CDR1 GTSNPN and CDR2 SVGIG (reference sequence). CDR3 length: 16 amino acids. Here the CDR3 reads CAWSSAGLGGANVLTF. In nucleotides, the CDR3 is TGTGCCTGGAGTTCGGCAGGGCTAGGCGGGGCCAACGTCCTGACTTTC.

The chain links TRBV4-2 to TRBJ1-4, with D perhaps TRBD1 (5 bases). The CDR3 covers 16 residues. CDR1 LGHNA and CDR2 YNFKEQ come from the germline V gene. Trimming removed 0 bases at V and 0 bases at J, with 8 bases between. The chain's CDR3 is CASSQDSRATNEKLFF. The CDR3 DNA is TGTGCCAGCAGCCAAGATTCCAGGGCAACTAATGAAAAACTGTTTTTT.

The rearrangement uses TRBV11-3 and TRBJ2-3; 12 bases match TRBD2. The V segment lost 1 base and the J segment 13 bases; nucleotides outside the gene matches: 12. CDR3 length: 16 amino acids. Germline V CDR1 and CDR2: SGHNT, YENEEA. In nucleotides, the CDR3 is TGTGCCAGCAGCTTAGCGGGTCAGACTAGCGGGGGTCCCAAGTATTTT. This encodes CASSLAGQTSGGPKYF.